The clone carrying this T cell receptor beta chain came up once. The sample belongs to a study of blood T cell repertoires in COVID-19. Across the study: There were acute and convalescent COVID-19 samples, and they came from the United States, Italy and Spain.

This CDR3 region has 14 residues. CDR1 WNHNN and CDR2 SYGVQD come from the germline V gene (reference sequence). The V and J ends lost 6 bases and 6 bases, in that order; junction bases with no gene match: 7. Produced via immunoSEQ multiplex PCR; TCRdb's table is partial and in-frame only. The top ten hold around 2.2% of the sample, which has 200,000 to 250,000 clones, 75% to 90% seen once. Input material: peripheral blood. The chain has TRBV10-1 and TRBJ2-1, with 8 nucleotides matching TRBD2. This receptor was taken from a man aged 25 to 40 who had recovered from COVID-19. The CDR3 nucleotides are TGCGCCAGCAGCCGCGGGGGGCCCTTCAATGAGCAGTTCTTC. It specifies CASSRGGPFNEQFF.